A single sample is the source of the 15 T cell receptor beta chains below, sequenced in a study of blood T cell repertoires in COVID-19. Here immunoSEQ multiplex PCR was the method, and the copy in TCRdb shows in-frame clones only, minus some. The repertoire includes 150,000 to 200,000 clones, 70% to 85% of them detected once, and around a fifth sits in the top ten. Sequencing was carried out using PBMCs or T cells enriched from blood (not recorded which). These receptors were taken from a woman in her sixties or seventies in a cohort exposed to, infected with or recovered from COVID-19 (not recorded which).

A word on this clone: Distinct nucleotide sequences in the sample also encode this CDR3. CDR3 residues: CSARTDYGYTF. CDR3 nucleotide sequence: TGCAGTGCGCGGACTGACTATGGCTACACCTTC. The gene calls are TRBV20-1 and TRBJ1-2; D is unclear. Trimming removed 6 bases from V and 3 bases from J, with 8 bases in between. This CDR3 has 11 amino acids. The germline CDR1 and CDR2 sequences are DFQATT and SNEGSKA (reference sequence).

This sequence joins TRBV6-5 and TRBJ1-1; weak D call: TRBD1 (6 bases). Looked up from germline, CDR1 is MNHEY and CDR2 is SVGAGI. CDR3 size: 12 residues. The ends were cut back, 6 bases at V and 11 bases at J, with 16 bases in the middle. CDR3 residues: CASRGALGWAFF. In nucleotides, the CDR3 is TGTGCCAGCAGGGGGGCTTTGGGTTGGGCTTTCTTT.

The chain has TRBV28 and TRBJ1-2; 7 bases are shared with TRBD1. The CDR3 totals 14 residues. CDR1 and CDR2 from the germline V gene are MDHEN and SYDVKM. The junction had 6 bases not matched to a gene; V was cut back by 4 bases and J by 4 bases. CDR3 protein: CASSSTGQRYGYTF. The CDR3 DNA reads TGTGCCAGCAGTTCGACAGGGCAGCGCTATGGCTACACCTTC.

V usage is TRBV7-8 and J usage is TRBJ2-2; 10 bases fit TRBD2. CDR3 length: 14 amino acids. V trimming: 2 bases; J trimming: 6 bases; junction bases outside the gene matches: 0. Germline values: CDR1 SGHVS, CDR2 FQNEAQ. The CDR3 coding sequence is TGTGCCAGCAGCTTACTAGCGGGGGCCGGGGAGCTGTTTTTT. As protein: CASSLLAGAGELFF.

The chain uses TRBV18 and TRBJ2-1; 16 bases align to TRBD2. With 3 bases clipped from V and 8 bases from J, the junction kept 4 bases outside the gene matches. CDR1 KGHSH and CDR2 LQKENI come from the germline V gene. This CDR3 is 16 amino acids long. The CDR3 sequence: CASSPPGLAGGHEQFF. In DNA, the CDR3 is TGTGCCAGCTCACCCCCGGGACTAGCGGGAGGGCATGAGCAGTTCTTC.

The rearrangement links TRBV10-3 to TRBJ1-3, with a tentative D call TRBD1 (5 bases). From germline, CDR1 is ENHRY and CDR2 SYGVKD. V shed 10 bases and J shed 3 bases, with 13 bases lying between them. The CDR3 runs 13 residues. In DNA, the CDR3 is TGTGCCACCGTACCAGGGTATGGAAACACCATATATTTT. Translated, it gives CATVPGYGNTIYF.

The V call is TRBV10-3, the J call TRBJ1-1; possible D gene TRBD1, 6 bases. V was trimmed by 4 bases and J by 2 bases, leaving 11 bases between them. The CDR3 length is 14 residues. The germline V gene has CDR1 ENHRY and CDR2 SYGVKD. The CDR3 here is CAISGGRTNTEAFF. The CDR3 coding sequence is TGTGCCATCAGTGGGGGGCGTACTAACACTGAAGCTTTCTTT.

The table lists this clone with a few counts. The V and J genes are TRBV19 and TRBJ2-2, with 8 bases matching TRBD2. The CDR3 is 16 residues long. J gave up 4 bases and V 7 bases, and 11 bases lay outside the gene matches. The germline gives CDR1 LNHDA, CDR2 SQIVND (reference sequence). The CDR3 DNA sequence: TGTGCCAGTATACGGGTCGGACTAGCAGGCACCGGGGAGCTGTTTTTT. Its translation: CASIRVGLAGTGELFF.

This clone was counted only a few times. The genes are TRBV7-2 and TRBJ1-2; D may be TRBD1 (5 bases). Deletions cut 5 bases from V and 4 bases from J, with 14 bases between. CDR3 size: 14 residues. Germline CDR1 SGHTA, CDR2 FQGNSA. CDR3 sequence: CASSPGGQSYGYTF. As DNA, the CDR3 is TGTGCCAGCAGCCCCGGGGGTCAAAGCTATGGCTACACCTTC.

J is TRBJ1-4 and V is TRBV7-9; D ambiguous. Trimming removed 1 base at V and 7 bases at J, with 7 bases between. Germline loops: CDR1 SEHNR, CDR2 FQNEAQ (reference sequence). The CDR3 length is 13 residues. The CDR3 here is CASSLDRTEKLFF. DNA of the CDR3: TGTGCCAGCAGCTTAGACAGAACTGAAAAACTGTTTTTT.

The J gene is TRBJ2-7, the V gene TRBV11-2; 10 bases fit TRBD1. CDR3 size: 18 residues. The junction had 9 bases not matched to a gene; V was cut back by 1 base and J by 0 bases. Germline assignment: CDR1 SGHAT and CDR2 FQNNGV. The CDR3 DNA sequence: TGTGCCAGCAGCTTAGTGGGGATTTGGGACAGGGGCTCCTACGAGCAGTACTTC. Its protein product is CASSLVGIWDRGSYEQYF. The full variable domain, its missing parts supplied by reference TRBV11-2 and TRBJ2-7, is EAGVAQSPRYKIIEKRQSVAFWCNPISGHATLYWYQQILGQGPKLLIQFQNNGVVDDSQLPKDRFSAERLKGVDSTLKIQPAKLEDSAVYLCASSLVGIWDRGSYEQYFGPGTRLTVT.

This clone appeared a few times. A read error may produce the germline difference seen at one junction end. V is TRBV28 and J is TRBJ1-5, with TRBD1 identical over 7 bases. The CDR3 runs 15 residues. Germline assignment: CDR1 MDHEN and CDR2 SYDVKM. CDR3 DNA sequence: TGTGCCAGCAGCTTATCACAGGGGAGCAATCAGCCCCAGCATTTT. Translating gives CASSLSQGSNQPQHF.

The chain employs TRBV12-3 or TRBV12-4 and TRBJ2-2, with D unresolved. Trimming cost V 3 bases and J 9 bases, with 5 bases left between them. The CDR3 runs to 11 residues. CDR3: CASSLYRELFF. In DNA, the CDR3 is TGTGCCAGCAGTTTGTATCGGGAGCTGTTTTTT.

This clone was detected once. The chain employs TRBV7-2 and TRBJ1-2, with no clear D. The germline CDR1 and CDR2 sequences are SGHTA and FQGNSA. The CDR3 has 12 residues. V shed 8 bases and J shed 3 bases, with 10 bases lying between them. The CDR3 loop is CASLGAYYGYTF. In DNA, the CDR3 is TGTGCCAGCCTGGGCGCGTACTATGGCTACACCTTC.

This clone was counted a single time. The chain carries TRBV10-2 and TRBJ2-7; TRBD2 matches 10 bases. Germline V lookup: CDR1 WSHSY, CDR2 SAAADI. V dropped 6 bases and J dropped 1; count of bases not matched to a gene: 3. The CDR3 runs to 14 residues. The DNA of the CDR3 is TGCGCCAGCAGGGCTAGCGGGAGTTCCTACGAGCAGTACTTC. Translation: CASRASGSSYEQYF.